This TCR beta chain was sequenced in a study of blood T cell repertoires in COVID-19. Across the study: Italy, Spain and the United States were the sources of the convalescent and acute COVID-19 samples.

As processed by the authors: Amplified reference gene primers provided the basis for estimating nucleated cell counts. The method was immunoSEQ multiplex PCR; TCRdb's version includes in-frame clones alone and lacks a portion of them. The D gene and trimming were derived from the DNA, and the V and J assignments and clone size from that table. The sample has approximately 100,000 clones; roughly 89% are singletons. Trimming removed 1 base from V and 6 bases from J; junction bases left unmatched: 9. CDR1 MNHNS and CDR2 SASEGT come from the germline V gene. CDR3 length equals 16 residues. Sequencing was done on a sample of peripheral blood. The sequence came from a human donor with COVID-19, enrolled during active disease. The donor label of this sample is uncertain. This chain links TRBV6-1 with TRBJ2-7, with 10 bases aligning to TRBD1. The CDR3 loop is CASSEGWDRGLGEQYF. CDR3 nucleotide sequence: TGTGCCAGCAGTGAAGGATGGGACAGGGGACTTGGCGAGCAGTACTTC.